This T cell receptor beta chain was recorded in a study of blood T cell repertoires in COVID-19. Repertoires were generated with immunoSEQ multiplex PCR, while TCRdb's copy carries only in-frame clones and drops some. The data show about 290,000 clones, 85% to 90% seen once. Germline values: CDR1 MDHEN, CDR2 SYDVKM. J was trimmed by 2 bases and V by 6 bases; bases with no gene match: 11. This CDR3 is built from 16 residues. The TCR comes from a woman between 25 and 40 years old with COVID-19, enrolled during active disease. Sequences were obtained from peripheral blood. The chain has TRBV28 and TRBJ2-7; 9 bases fit TRBD1. The CDR3 DNA sequence: TGTGCCAGCAGCCCTCAAGCCGGGACAGGGACCTACGAGCAGTACTTC. Residues: CASSPQAGTGTYEQYF. Filled out from reference TRBV28 and TRBJ2-7, the complete variable domain reads DVKVTQSSRYLVKRTGEKVFLECVQDMDHENMFWYRQDPGLGLRLIYFSYDVKMKEKGDIPEGYSVSREKKERFSLILESASTNQTSMYLCASSPQAGTGTYEQYFGPGTRLTVT.